This T cell receptor (beta chain) was found in a study of OX40 agonist ivuxolimab in advanced cancers. Turning to the study itself: Given to patients was ivuxolimab, an agonistic anti-OX40 (CD134) antibody.

The assay was immunoSEQ multiplex PCR, and TCRdb's table has in-frame clones only and misses some. The repertoire holds around 77,000 clones, with more than 90% as singletons. This clone was counted only a few times. Its specificity is unknown. Regarding the study as a whole: Partial responders at 0.1-3.0 mg/kg had among the lowest clonal expansion. The study did not work out the antigen specificity of the expanded peripheral T cells. Low normalized T-cell clonal expansion also characterized some of the nonresponders.

The V and J ends lost 0 bases and 0 bases respectively, with 9 bases between them. The CDR3 has 15 residues. CDR1 is SGDLS and CDR2 is YYNGEE in the germline V gene. Sequences were derived from CD4+ or CD8+ T cells sorted from blood, sampled in a trial of the OX40 agonist ivuxolimab. The chain couples TRBV9 to TRBJ1-1; D is uncertain. The sequence was obtained from an adult with an advanced solid tumor such as melanoma, head and neck, liver or kidney cancer. CDR3 region: CASSVDAALNTEAFF. CDR3 sequence (DNA): TGTGCCAGCAGCGTAGACGCAGCCCTGAACACTGAAGCTTTCTTT.